The present entry profiles one T cell receptor beta chain with its context. The target antigen is unknown. The data derive from a study of OX40 agonist ivuxolimab in advanced cancers. Study-wide context: Patients with hepatocellular carcinoma, melanoma, renal cell or head and neck cancer made up the dose-escalation patients.

The CDR3 contains 17 residues. Profiling relied on immunoSEQ multiplex PCR, and the TCRdb table lists in-frame clones only, not all of them. The sample shows 99,000 or so clones, roughly 80% of them seen only once. Study-level findings and limits: CD8+ T cells averaged more expanded clones than CD4+. Some nonresponders also had low normalized T-cell clonal expansion.

This clonotype was sampled from an adult with an advanced solid tumor such as melanoma, head and neck, liver or kidney cancer. This specimen consisted of CD4+ or CD8+ T cells sorted from blood, obtained in a trial of the OX40 agonist ivuxolimab. V and J are TRBV12-1 and TRBJ2-1; TRBD2, the D gene given by the table, was not confirmed from the DNA. TRBV12-1 constitutes a pseudogene. CDR3 region: CASSFEPGREAQNEQFF. CDR3 coding DNA: TGTGCCAGCAGCTTTGAACCAGGGCGGGAGGCCCAAAATGAGCAGTTCTTC.